Shown below are 14 T cell receptor beta chains from a single sample sequenced in a study of spatial heterogeneity in lung cancer. Using its own MiXCR run on the 5' RACE reads, TCRdb lists one record per CDR3 protein. The sample has thousands of distinct CDR3 sequences; 5.4% are singletons. Specified time point: sample taken at primary tumor resection. The study sequenced unsorted whole RNA from tumor, nontumor lung or frozen PBMC. This material consisted of PBMCs, taken at surgery. These receptors were collected from a male donor with early-stage non-small cell lung cancer.

This clonotype was seen at least ten times. J is TRBJ2-7 and V is TRBV7-7; no clear D. The germline V gene has CDR1 SSHAT and CDR2 FNYEAQ (reference sequence). Trimming removed 10 bases from V and 2 bases from J, with 18 bases in between. This CDR3 has 14 residues. Here the CDR3 reads CAIPARYRPYEQYF. CDR3 coding DNA: TGTGCCATTCCCGCGCGGTACCGTCCCTACGAGCAGTACTTC.

This clonotype was seen repeatedly, ten times or more. The rearrangement uses TRBV12-3 or TRBV12-4 and TRBJ2-1; D is undetermined. V was pared by 0 bases and J by 0 bases, with 3 bases between. The CDR3 loop spans 14 amino acids. This CDR3 reads CASSLAGSYNEQFF. DNA for the CDR3: TGTGCCAGCAGTTTAGCGGGCTCCTACAATGAGCAGTTCTTC.

This clonotype was counted at least ten times. The genes are TRBV19 and TRBJ1-1, with a weak D call TRBD1 (5 bases). Germline values: CDR1 LNHDA, CDR2 SQIVND (reference sequence). CDR3 length: 12 amino acids. The V gene lost 11 bases and the J gene lost 0 bases, with 10 bases spanning the gap. The CDR3 DNA reads TGTGCCTCGGGACTTTTGAACACTGAAGCTTTCTTT. Its protein product is CASGLLNTEAFF. The variable domain in full, with the rest retrieved from reference TRBV19 and TRBJ1-1, is DGGITQSPKYLFRKEGQNVTLSCEQNLNHDAMYWYRQDPGQGLRLIYYSQIVNDFQKGDIAEGYSVSREKKESFPLTVTSAQKNPTAFYLCASGLLNTEAFFGQGTRLTVV.

A remark on this clonotype: This may arise from a read error, as a much more abundant clone is one base away. V is TRBV20-1 and J is TRBJ2-7; D may be TRBD1 or TRBD2 (5 bases each). CDR3 size: 15 residues. Per germline, CDR1 DFQATT and CDR2 SNEGSKA (reference sequence). DNA for the CDR3: TGCAGTGTTAGAGCAGTTACTGGGGACCTTCACGAGCAGTACTTC. It specifies CSVRAVTGDLHEQYF.

This clonotype was counted ten times or more. The V and J genes are TRBV4-1 and TRBJ1-2, with D uncertain. Germline values: CDR1 MGHRA, CDR2 YSYEKL. This CDR3 contains 14 residues. The V end was cut by 2 bases, the J end by 5 bases, with 12 bases between. CDR3 protein: CASSQSWVGYGYTF. The DNA of the CDR3 is TGCGCCAGCAGCCAATCCTGGGTAGGTTATGGCTACACCTTC.

The CDR3 DNA is TGCGCCAGCAGCTTGCACCCGGGAACTGAAGCTTTCTTT. Translation: CASSLHPGTEAFF. This sequence joins TRBV5-1 and TRBJ1-1; no clear D gene. Trimming pared 1 base from V and 5 bases from J, leaving 9 bases between. The CDR3 totals 13 residues. Germline CDR1 reads SGHRS; CDR2 reads YFSETQ.

This clonotype was observed many times. V is TRBV2 and J is TRBJ1-1; D remains unclear. CDR1 SNHLY and CDR2 FYNNEI come from the germline V gene. The CDR3 is 12 residues long. V was trimmed by 6 bases and J by 5 bases, leaving 10 bases between them. CDR3 sequence: CASREWGTEAFF. CDR3 sequence (DNA): TGTGCCAGCAGGGAGTGGGGTACTGAAGCTTTCTTT.

In this sample, this clonotype is large (0.1 to 1%). The chain recombines TRBV5-6 with TRBJ2-1, with D perhaps matching TRBD2 (6 bases). Deletions cut 4 bases from V and 3 bases from J, with 8 bases between. The CDR3 loop spans 13 amino acids. Looked up from germline, CDR1 is SGHDT and CDR2 is YYEEEE. CDR3 loop: CASSPDYYNEQFF. As DNA, the CDR3 is TGTGCCAGCAGCCCGGACTACTACAATGAGCAGTTCTTC.

This clonotype was recorded a few times. The CDR3 sequence: CASSQDSYRFNEKLFF. In nucleotides, the CDR3 is TGTGCCAGCAGCCAAGACAGCTACCGGTTTAATGAAAAACTGTTTTTT. This chain links TRBV14 with TRBJ1-4; D gene unclear. CDR1 is SGHDN and CDR2 is FVKESK in the germline V gene. This CDR3 is 16 amino acids long. The V and J ends lost 0 bases and 4 bases respectively, with 12 bases between them.

This clonotype was counted ten times or more. A much larger clone differs from this one at a single base, so this may be a read error. The chain has TRBV20-1 and TRBJ2-7, with a weak D call TRBD2 (5 bases). Germline CDR1 and CDR2: DFQATT and SNEGSKA (reference sequence). The CDR3 is made up of 15 amino acids. The V and J ends lost 7 bases and 2 bases respectively, with 21 bases between them. CDR3: CSGVDPELVAYEQYF. The CDR3 DNA follows: TGCAGTGGTGTGGATCCGGAACTAGTCGCCTACGAGCAGTACTTC.

This clonotype showed up many times. The chain couples TRBV19 to TRBJ1-5, with no clear D. V lost 1 base and J lost 4, with 17 bases in between. The CDR3 sequence is 17 residues long. Germline-derived CDR1 and CDR2 are LNHDA and SQIVND (reference sequence). CDR3 sequence reads: CASSIVKGGPQNQPQHF. CDR3 bases: TGTGCCAGTAGTATAGTTAAAGGTGGACCTCAGAATCAGCCCCAGCATTTT.

At least ten counts were recorded for this clonotype. This rearrangement joins TRBV12-5 to TRBJ1-1, with TRBD1 identical over 8 bases. CDR1 and CDR2 (germline): LGHNT, FRNRAP. CDR3 length: 18 amino acids. The V segment lost 4 bases and the J segment 5 bases; nucleotides outside the gene matches: 18. The CDR3 nucleotides are TGTGCTAGTGGTTCATACACTCGGACAGGGCCCCCGGGGACTGAAGCTTTCTTT. Translated, it gives CASGSYTRTGPPGTEAFF.

This clonotype was observed many times. The J gene is TRBJ1-4, the V gene TRBV24-1, with 9 bases identical to TRBD1. Germline V gives CDR1 KGHDR, CDR2 SFDVKD. The CDR3 spans 16 residues. After removal of 4 bases from V and 2 bases from J, the junction contained 4 bases not matched to a gene. The CDR3 reads CATSEAGTGTNEKLFF. The CDR3 DNA sequence: TGTGCCACCAGTGAGGCCGGGACAGGGACTAATGAAAAACTGTTTTTT.

There are many counts of this clonotype. The chain uses TRBV29-1 and TRBJ2-6, with no clear D. V lost 1 base, J lost 2 bases, and 6 bases lay in between. CDR3 length: 14 amino acids. Germline V gene sequence: CDR1 SQVTM, CDR2 ANQGSEA. As DNA, the CDR3 is TGCAGCGTTGAAGGCGGTACTGGGGCCAACGTCCTGACTTTC. Amino acid sequence: CSVEGGTGANVLTF.